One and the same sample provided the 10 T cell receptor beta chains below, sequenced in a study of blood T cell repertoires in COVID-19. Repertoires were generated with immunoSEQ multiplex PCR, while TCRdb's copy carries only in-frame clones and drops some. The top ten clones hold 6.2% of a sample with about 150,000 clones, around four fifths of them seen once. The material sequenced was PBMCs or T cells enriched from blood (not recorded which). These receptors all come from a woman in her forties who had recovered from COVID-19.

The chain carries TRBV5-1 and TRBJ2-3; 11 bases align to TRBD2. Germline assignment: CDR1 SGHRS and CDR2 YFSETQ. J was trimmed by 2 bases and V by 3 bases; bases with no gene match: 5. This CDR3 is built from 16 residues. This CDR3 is CASSWGTSGFTDTQYF. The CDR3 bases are TGCGCCAGCAGCTGGGGGACTAGCGGATTCACAGATACGCAGTATTTT.

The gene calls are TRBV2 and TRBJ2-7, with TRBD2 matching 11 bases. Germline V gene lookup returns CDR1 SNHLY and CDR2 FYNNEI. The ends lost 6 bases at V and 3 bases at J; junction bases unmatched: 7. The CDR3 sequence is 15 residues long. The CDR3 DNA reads TGTGCCAGCAGAGTTACTAGCGGGAGTTTCTACGAGCAGTACTTC. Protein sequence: CASRVTSGSFYEQYF.

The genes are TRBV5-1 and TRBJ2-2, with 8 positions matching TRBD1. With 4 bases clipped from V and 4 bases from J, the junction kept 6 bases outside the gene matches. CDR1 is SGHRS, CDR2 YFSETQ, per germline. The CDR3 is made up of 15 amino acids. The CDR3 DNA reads TGCGCCAGCAGCATACGACAGGGGTCCACCGGGGAGCTGTTTTTT. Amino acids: CASSIRQGSTGELFF.

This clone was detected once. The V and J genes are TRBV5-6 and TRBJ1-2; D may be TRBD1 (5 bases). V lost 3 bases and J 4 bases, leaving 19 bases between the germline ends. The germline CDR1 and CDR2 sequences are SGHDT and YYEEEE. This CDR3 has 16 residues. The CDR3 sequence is CASSSYVRGSLYGYTF. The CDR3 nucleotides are TGTGCCAGCAGCTCTTATGTTCGGGGGTCCCTCTATGGCTACACCTTC.

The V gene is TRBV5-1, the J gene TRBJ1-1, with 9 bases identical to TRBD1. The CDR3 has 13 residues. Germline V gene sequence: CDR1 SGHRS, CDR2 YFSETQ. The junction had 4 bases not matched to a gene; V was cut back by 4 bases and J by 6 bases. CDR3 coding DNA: TGCGCCAGCAGCCCGAGGACAGGGGCTGAAGCTTTCTTT. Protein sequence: CASSPRTGAEAFF.

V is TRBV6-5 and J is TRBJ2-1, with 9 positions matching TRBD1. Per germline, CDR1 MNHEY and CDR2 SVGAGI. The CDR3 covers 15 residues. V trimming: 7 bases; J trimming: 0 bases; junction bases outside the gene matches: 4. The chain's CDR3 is CASMETGGSYNEQFF. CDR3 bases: TGTGCCAGCATGGAGACAGGGGGCTCCTACAATGAGCAGTTCTTC.

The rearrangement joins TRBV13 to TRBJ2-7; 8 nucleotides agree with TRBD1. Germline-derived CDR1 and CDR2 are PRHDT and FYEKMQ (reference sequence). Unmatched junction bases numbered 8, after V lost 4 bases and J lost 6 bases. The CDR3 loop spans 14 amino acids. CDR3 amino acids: CASSSLAGQGEQYF. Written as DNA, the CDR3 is TGTGCCAGCAGCTCCCTAGCAGGACAGGGCGAGCAGTACTTC.

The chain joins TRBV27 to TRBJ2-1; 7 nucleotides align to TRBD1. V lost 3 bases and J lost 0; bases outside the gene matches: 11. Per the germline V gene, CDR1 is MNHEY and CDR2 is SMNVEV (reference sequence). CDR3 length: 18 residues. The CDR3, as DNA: TGTGCCAGCAGTTTGGAGTCTACAGGGGCCCCCTCCTACAATGAGCAGTTCTTC. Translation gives CASSLESTGAPSYNEQFF.

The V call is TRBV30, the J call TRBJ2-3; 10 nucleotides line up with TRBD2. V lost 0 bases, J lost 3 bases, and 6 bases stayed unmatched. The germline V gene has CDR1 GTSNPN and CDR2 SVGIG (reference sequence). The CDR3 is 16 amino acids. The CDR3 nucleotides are TGTGCCTGGAGTGTACAAGCGGGGGGGGAAACAGATACGCAGTATTTT. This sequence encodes CAWSVQAGGETDTQYF.

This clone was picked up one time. CDR3 nucleotide sequence: TGTGCCAGCAGTTTCGCATCCCTAGCGGGCCCCACTCAGTTCTTC. The encoded protein is CASSFASLAGPTQFF. The chain employs TRBV6-5 and TRBJ2-1, with 8 nucleotides matching TRBD2. The trim removed 4 bases at V and 13 bases at J, leaving 15 bases unmatched. CDR1 MNHEY and CDR2 SVGAGI come from the germline V gene. The length of the CDR3 is 15 residues.